This T cell receptor (beta chain) emerged from a study of shared clonotypes between healthy human individuals. The naive CD8 fraction comprised CD45RO-negative cells positively selected for CCR7 and excluded terminally differentiated effector memory CD45RA+ cells. Study-wide results and caveats: Relative to their counterparts shared across all four donors, non-shared clonotypes exhibited diminished generation probabilities. Larger estimated richness was generally recorded for naive subsets relative to memory subsets. Investigators collected only blood, and repertoires in tissues likely differ.

As to this clone: Its target is not known.

Data came from immunoSEQ multiplex PCR; TCRdb stores just in-frame clones and leaves some out. The sample has about 2 million clones; approximately 94% are singletons. The CDR3 is 17 amino acids. Germline V gene data show CDR1 as MNHEY and CDR2 as SMNVEV (reference sequence). The V gene lost 5 bases and the J gene lost 5 bases, with 21 bases spanning the gap. The V gene is TRBV27, the J gene TRBJ1-4; TRBD1 might be the D (6 bases). This receptor was obtained from a man aged 18-30 years in good health. Sequencing used naive CD8+ T cells sorted from blood. The CDR3 sequence is CASSPYGPGDMNEKLFF. The CDR3 region has the DNA TGTGCCAGCAGTCCGTATGGTCCGGGGGACATGAATGAAAAACTGTTTTTT.